The rows below give T cell receptor beta chains drawn from one sample of a study of blood T cell repertoires in COVID-19. Some clones are missing from TCRdb's copy, which holds only in-frame ones; the method was immunoSEQ multiplex PCR. The sample has around 500,000 clones, roughly 88% seen once. Sequencing input: PBMCs or T cells enriched from blood (not recorded which). The receptors here all came from a woman aged 40 to 50 who had recovered from COVID-19. The CDR3 runs from the conserved cysteine through the conserved F or W. A D gene is named only where the DNA matches it firmly. The size entry is marked missing in some rows and otherwise reads once, few, many or a size class.

v_call	j_call	clone_size	d_call	cdr3_nt	cdr3_aa
TRBV20-1	TRBJ2-1	NA	NA	TGCAGTGTCTCGTTCGGAGATGAGCAGTTCTTC	CSVSFGDEQFF
TRBV5-1	TRBJ1-1	NA	TRBD1	TGCGCCAGCAGCTTTGGCGACAGGGAGGAAGCTTTCTTT	CASSFGDREEAFF
TRBV10-2	TRBJ1-1	NA	NA	TGCGCCAGCAGTGAGTCACTAAAGAACACTGAAGCTTTCTTT	CASSESLKNTEAFF
TRBV6-2/TRBV6-3	TRBJ1-6	NA	NA	TGTGCCAGCAGTTACTTGGAGACAGGTCGCTCACCCCTCCACTTT	CASSYLETGRSPLHF
TRBV2	TRBJ1-1	NA	NA	TGTGCCGGCCCCAGAGAGGTTGAAGCTTTCTTT	CAGPREVEAFF
TRBV30	TRBJ1-4	NA	NA	TGTGCCTGGAGTGTGGGGGGGACTAATGAAAAACTGTTTTTT	CAWSVGGTNEKLFF
TRBV6-5	TRBJ1-1	NA	TRBD1	TGTGCCAGCAGTTACTCCCCTAGGACAGGGGACACTGAAGCTTTCTTT	CASSYSPRTGDTEAFF
TRBV5-6	TRBJ2-1	NA	NA	TGTGCCAGCAGTCGGGCGGGGATCCAGAGTGGCAATGAGCAGTTCTTC	CASSRAGIQSGNEQFF
TRBV5-6	TRBJ1-3	NA	NA	TGTGCCAGCAGGGTCGGGCGGGCTGGAAACACCATATATTTT	CASRVGRAGNTIYF
TRBV11-3	TRBJ2-1	NA	TRBD1	TGTGCCAGCAGCCCTTCGACAGGGCCCCACAATGAGCAGTTCTTC	CASSPSTGPHNEQFF
TRBV5-4	TRBJ2-3	once	TRBD2	TGTGCCAGCAGCCAAGCGGGAGGGCGGGGAGATACGCAGTATTTT	CASSQAGGRGDTQYF
TRBV6-6	TRBJ2-3	NA	TRBD2	TGTGCCAGCAATCGGGTAGCGGGAGGGCTTAGCACAGATACGCAGTATTTT	CASNRVAGGLSTDTQYF
TRBV29-1	TRBJ2-7	NA	NA	TGCAGCGTTGAACTCGGGACATCCTACGAGCAGTACTTC	CSVELGTSYEQYF
TRBV19	TRBJ2-6	NA	NA	TGTGCCAGTAGTCCCTACCTAGGGGACTCATTCACTGGGGCCAACGTCCTGACTTTC	CASSPYLGDSFTGANVLTF
TRBV19	TRBJ2-3	NA	NA	TGTGCCAGTACCACCATGAGGGGGGGAGCCACGAATACGCAGTATTTT	CASTTMRGGATNTQYF
TRBV10-3	TRBJ2-7	NA	TRBD2	TGTGCCATCAGTGCGATTTCTAGCGGGAATTCCTACGAGCAGTACTTC	CAISAISSGNSYEQYF
TRBV7-8	TRBJ1-1	NA	NA	TGTGCCAGCAGCCAAGTCTACGGGGTGAACACTGAAGCTTTCTTT	CASSQVYGVNTEAFF
TRBV10-3	TRBJ2-3	NA	TRBD1	TGTGCCATCAGTGAAGGACAGGAGAAAGATACGCAGTATTTT	CAISEGQEKDTQYF
TRBV3-1/TRBV3-2	TRBJ2-3	NA	TRBD1	TGTGCCAGCAGCCAGGGACAGGGATCGGGTACGCAGTATTTT	CASSQGQGSGTQYF
TRBV6-5	TRBJ1-3	NA	TRBD1	TGTGCCAGCAAATTCGGGACAGAGGGGAACACCATATATTTT	CASKFGTEGNTIYF
TRBV24-1	TRBJ2-1	once	TRBD2	TGTGCCACCAGTGATCCGACTAGCGGGAAGCATGAGCAGTTCTTC	CATSDPTSGKHEQFF
TRBV3-1/TRBV3-2	TRBJ2-1	NA	NA	TGTGCCAGCAGCCTCGGTAGCGGCCCTTACAATGAGCAGTTCTTC	CASSLGSGPYNEQFF
TRBV19	TRBJ1-4	NA	NA	TGTGCCAGTAGTTACCGGGGTGGGGAAAAACTGTTTTTT	CASSYRGGEKLFF
TRBV19	TRBJ2-2	once	NA	TGTGCCAGTAGTACATCGAACACCGGGGAGCTGTTTTTT	CASSTSNTGELFF
TRBV10-3	TRBJ2-3	NA	NA	TGTGCCATCAGTGAATCCGGGACACTCAGCGTAGGGGATACGCAGTATTTT	CAISESGTLSVGDTQYF
TRBV11-2	TRBJ1-6	NA	NA	TGTGCCAGCAGAAGTATACACGGGAACCGTTATAATTCACCCCTCCACTTT	CASRSIHGNRYNSPLHF
TRBV18	TRBJ1-2	NA	NA	TGTGCCAGCTCACAGGAAGGGGCAATTAACTATGGCTACACCTTC	CASSQEGAINYGYTF
TRBV19	TRBJ1-6	NA	TRBD1	TGTGCCAGTAGTATAGTAGGACAGGAATATGGCTATAATTCACCCCTCCACTTT	CASSIVGQEYGYNSPLHF
TRBV29-1	TRBJ1-2	NA	NA	TGCAGCCTTGACGGCCAGGATAATAACTATGGCTACACCTTC	CSLDGQDNNYGYTF
TRBV7-2	TRBJ2-1	NA	NA	TGTGCCAGCAGCACCCGGGGACACCGAGAGCAGTTCTTC	CASSTRGHREQFF
TRBV18	TRBJ1-2	NA	TRBD1	TGTGCCAGCTCACCACCGGAAACAGGGGGTGTCTCCTTC	CASSPPETGGVSF
TRBV4-1	TRBJ1-6	NA	NA	TGCGCCAGCAGCCAGAACCGGGCCGGGGGGTTCCCCCTCCACTTT	CASSQNRAGGFPLHF
TRBV3-1/TRBV3-2	TRBJ2-3	NA	TRBD2	TGTGCCAGCAGCACAATTACCTCAACCGCGGGACTAGCTTATGATACGCAGTATTTT	CASSTITSTAGLAYDTQYF
TRBV5-6	TRBJ2-1	NA	NA	TGTGCCAGCAGACGAGACCTGGGGGCAATCGCTGAGCAGTTCTTC	CASRRDLGAIAEQFF
TRBV6-1	TRBJ2-7	once	NA	TGTGCCAGCAGTGAATTCGGGGATGCGTACGAGCAGTACTTC	CASSEFGDAYEQYF